What follows are 3 T cell receptor beta chains derived from one specimen sequenced in a study of blood T cell repertoires in COVID-19. Sequencing was performed with immunoSEQ multiplex PCR; in TCRdb, only in-frame clones are kept and a portion is missing. The table has approximately 150,000 clones, approximately 90% seen once. Sequences were obtained from peripheral blood. The source is a middle-aged man with active or convalescent COVID-19.

This clone is a singleton in its sample. The chain combines TRBV28 with TRBJ1-5; TRBD1 agrees at 9 bases. The trim removed 5 bases at V and 9 bases at J, leaving 17 bases unmatched. CDR1 MDHEN and CDR2 SYDVKM come from the germline V gene. CDR3 size: 17 residues. Here the CDR3 DNA reads TGTGCCAGCAGTCCCCCCAGGGGGGACAGGGCCTCAAGGCCCCAGCATTTT. This gives the protein CASSPPRGDRASRPQHF.

This chain uses TRBV19 with TRBJ2-1, with no clear D. Trimming cost V 4 bases and J 0 bases, with 13 bases left between them. The CDR3 covers 16 residues. Germline lookup yields CDR1 LNHDA and CDR2 SQIVND (reference sequence). The CDR3 coding sequence is TGTGCCAGTAGTAGGGCTCGGCGTAGCTCCTACAATGAGCAGTTCTTC. As protein: CASSRARRSSYNEQFF. Filled out from reference TRBV19 and TRBJ2-1, the complete variable domain reads DGGITQSPKYLFRKEGQNVTLSCEQNLNHDAMYWYRQDPGQGLRLIYYSQIVNDFQKGDIAEGYSVSREKKESFPLTVTSAQKNPTAFYLCASSRARRSSYNEQFFGPGTRLTVL.

Here the CDR3 reads CASSVADPRTGELFF. The CDR3 DNA reads as TGTGCCAGCAGCGTAGCCGACCCGAGGACCGGGGAGCTGTTTTTT. V is TRBV9 and J is TRBJ2-2; D is unresolved. Germline V gene sequence: CDR1 SGDLS, CDR2 YYNGEE. The CDR3 runs 15 residues. The V and J ends lost 0 bases and 5 bases respectively, with 11 bases between them.